This TCR beta chain was sequenced during a study of blood T cell repertoires in COVID-19. Sequencing used immunoSEQ multiplex PCR; TCRdb keeps in-frame clones, though not all of them. The sample comprises roughly 230,000 clones, around 84% of which are singletons, and around 0.96% rests with the top ten. In germline, CDR1 is LNHNV, CDR2 YYDKDF (reference sequence). V was trimmed by 3 bases and J by 7 bases, leaving 19 bases between them. The CDR3 consists of 15 residues. The chain combines TRBV15 with TRBJ2-7; TRBD2 is a possible D gene (6 bases). This sequence originates from a man aged 35 to 55 with acute or convalescent COVID-19. The specimen sequenced was peripheral blood. The CDR3 nucleotides are TGTGCCACCAGCAGGGGCACCTATCAAGCGGGTGAGCAGTACTTC. This sequence encodes CATSRGTYQAGEQYF.